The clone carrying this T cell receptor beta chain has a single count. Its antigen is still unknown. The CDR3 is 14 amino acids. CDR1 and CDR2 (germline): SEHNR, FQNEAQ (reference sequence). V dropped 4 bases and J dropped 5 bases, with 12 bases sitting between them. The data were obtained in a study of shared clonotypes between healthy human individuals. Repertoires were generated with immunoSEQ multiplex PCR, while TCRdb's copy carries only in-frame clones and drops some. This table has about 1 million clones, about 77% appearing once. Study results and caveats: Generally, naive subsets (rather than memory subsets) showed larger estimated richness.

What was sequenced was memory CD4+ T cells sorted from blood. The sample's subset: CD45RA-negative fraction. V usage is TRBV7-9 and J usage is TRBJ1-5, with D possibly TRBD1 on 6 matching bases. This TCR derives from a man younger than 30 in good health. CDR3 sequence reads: CASSSDRSDQPQHF. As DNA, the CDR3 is TGTGCCAGCAGCTCCGACAGGTCGGATCAGCCCCAGCATTTT.